The 21 T cell receptor beta chains reported below all come from one sample, sequenced in a study of T cells after somatic rescue of genetic block. The protocol was immunoSEQ multiplex PCR, while the TCRdb copy is restricted to in-frame clones and leaves out a portion. The sample contains more than 65,000 clones, roughly 93% of which appear only once. Specimen: peripheral blood mononuclear cells (PBMCs). The receptors shown here come from a man aged 25 to 40.

This chain joins TRBV10-1 and TRBJ1-3; D unclear. Looked up from germline, CDR1 is WNHNN and CDR2 is SYGVQD (reference sequence). The V and J ends lost 0 bases and 0 bases respectively, with 6 bases between them. The CDR3 covers 15 residues. This CDR3 reads CASSESSVSGNTIYF. The CDR3 bases are TGCGCCAGCAGTGAGTCGTCAGTCTCTGGAAACACCATATATTTT.

The chain uses TRBV27 and TRBJ2-1; 7 nucleotides agree with TRBD2. The CDR3 is 15 residues long. The trim removed 3 bases at V and 5 bases at J, leaving 7 bases unmatched. Germline V gene sequence: CDR1 MNHEY, CDR2 SMNVEV (reference sequence). The DNA for the CDR3 is TGTGCCAGCAGTTTGGGGCGGGAGTCCGACAATGAGCAGTTCTTC. Protein product: CASSLGRESDNEQFF.

This clone occurred many times. This chain links TRBV29-1 with TRBJ2-1; 11 bases are a match to TRBD2. The V and J ends lost 6 bases and 6 bases, in that order; junction bases with no gene match: 13. The germline V gene encodes CDR1 SQVTM and CDR2 ANQGSEA. The CDR3 totals 16 residues. CDR3 sequence reads: CSVAGLNSGRANEQFF. CDR3 nucleotides: TGCAGCGTCGCCGGGTTGAATAGCGGGAGGGCCAATGAGCAGTTCTTC.

The chain combines TRBV6-4 with TRBJ2-1; 9 nucleotides match TRBD1. This CDR3 spans 15 amino acids. Germline trimming cut 3 bases from V and 0 bases from J; bases unmatched to any gene: 0. CDR1 and CDR2 from the germline V gene are MRHNA and SNTAGT. The CDR3 DNA follows: TGTGCCAGCAGTGAGGGACAGGGCTCCTACAATGAGCAGTTCTTC. It is translated as CASSEGQGSYNEQFF.

The gene calls are TRBV5-4 and TRBJ2-5, with D possibly being TRBD1 (7 bases). The CDR3 is 19 residues long. Germline CDR1 SGHNT, CDR2 YYREEE (reference sequence). Trimming took off 1 base at V and 2 bases at J, with 24 bases between the two ends. The CDR3 sequence is CASSLRGWRSGGIQETQYF. DNA of the CDR3: TGTGCCAGCAGCTTGAGGGGTTGGAGGTCAGGGGGGATTCAAGAGACCCAGTACTTC.

This chain connects TRBV4-1 to TRBJ1-2; no definite D call. This CDR3 has 15 amino acids. Looked up from germline, CDR1 is MGHRA and CDR2 is YSYEKL. Trimming shortened V by 0 bases and J by 4 bases, and 12 bases separated the two germline ends. CDR3 nucleotides: TGCGCCAGCAGCCAAGAAGAGGGTGGAGGCTATGGCTACACCTTC. As protein: CASSQEEGGGYGYTF.

DNA for the CDR3: TGTGCCAGCATCGTGGTTTCGGGGCCCTACAATGAGCAGTTCTTC. Protein: CASIVVSGPYNEQFF. The rearrangement uses TRBV6-1 and TRBJ2-1; perhaps D is TRBD1 or TRBD2 (5 bases each). The ends were cut back, 7 bases at V and 2 bases at J, with 15 bases in the middle. CDR3 size: 15 residues. Germline V gene data show CDR1 as MNHNS and CDR2 as SASEGT.

This clone occurred a few times. V and J are TRBV2 and TRBJ2-5; maybe TRBD2 (5 bases). Germline V gives CDR1 SNHLY, CDR2 FYNNEI. Between the trimmed V and J ends, which lost 7 bases and 5 bases, there was a span of 8 bases. The CDR3 loop spans 11 amino acids. CDR3 sequence (DNA): TGTGCCAGCATATCGGGGGAGACCCAGTACTTC. It specifies CASISGETQYF.

The V gene is TRBV2, the J gene TRBJ2-5; a possible D gene is TRBD1 (8 bases). This CDR3 spans 15 amino acids. Per germline, CDR1 SNHLY and CDR2 FYNNEI. The V gene lost 6 bases and the J gene lost 0 bases, with 14 bases spanning the gap. Here the CDR3 DNA reads TGTGCCAGCAGGCGACAGGGGACTAACCAAGAGACCCAGTACTTC. Residues: CASRRQGTNQETQYF.

This rearrangement joins TRBV7-8 to TRBJ2-7; D is perhaps TRBD1 (5 bases). The CDR3 length is 15 residues. CDR1 SGHVS and CDR2 FQNEAQ come from the germline V gene. V dropped 5 bases and J dropped 7 bases, with 21 bases sitting between them. The CDR3 sequence is CASSQQANEADEQYF. The DNA for the CDR3 is TGTGCCAGCAGCCAACAGGCAAACGAGGCGGATGAGCAGTACTTC.

V is TRBV28 and J is TRBJ1-1; D ambiguous. V was pared by 2 bases and J by 5 bases, with 12 bases between. Germline V gives CDR1 MDHEN, CDR2 SYDVKM. The CDR3 has 14 amino acids. The CDR3 DNA reads as TGTGCCAGCAGTTTACAAGGTGATGGGACTGAAGCTTTCTTT. Its translation is CASSLQGDGTEAFF.

V and J are TRBV19 and TRBJ2-7, with TRBD2 matching 8 bases. The germline CDR1 and CDR2 sequences are LNHDA and SQIVND (reference sequence). The CDR3 loop spans 12 amino acids. The V segment lost 9 bases and the J segment 3 bases; nucleotides outside the gene matches: 4. CDR3 residues: CASTAGGYEQYF. For the CDR3, the DNA is TGTGCCAGCACGGCGGGGGGCTACGAGCAGTACTTC.

The CDR3 nucleotides are TGCGCCAGCAGCGAACGACTAGGTGGGGGGGAGCAGTACTTC. Translation gives CASSERLGGGEQYF. The chain recombines TRBV5-1 with TRBJ2-7; the D gene is possibly TRBD2 (6 bases). Germline CDR1 is SGHRS and CDR2 is YFSETQ. This CDR3 is 14 amino acids long. V was trimmed by 4 bases and J by 7 bases, leaving 18 bases between them. The full variable domain, completed using reference TRBV5-1 and TRBJ2-7, is KAGVTQTPRYLIKTRGQQVTLSCSPISGHRSVSWYQQTPGQGLQFLFEYFSETQRNKGNFPGRFSGRQFSNSRSEMNVSTLELGDSALYLCASSERLGGGEQYFGPGTRLTVT.

The gene calls are TRBV28 and TRBJ1-3; D uncertain. CDR1 MDHEN and CDR2 SYDVKM come from the germline V gene. This CDR3 has 14 residues. The V end was cut by 5 bases, the J end by 0 bases, with 8 bases between. For the CDR3, the DNA is TGTGCCAGCAGTGAGCATATCTCTGGAAACACCATATATTTT. The encoded protein is CASSEHISGNTIYF.

The chain employs TRBV7-3 and TRBJ1-2; D is unclear. CDR1 and CDR2 from the germline V gene are SGHTA and FQGTGA. CDR3 size: 14 residues. The V end was cut by 2 bases, the J end by 8 bases, with 15 bases between. Here the CDR3 DNA reads TGTGCCAGCAGCTTAGGGAAGGCAGGCCCAGGCTACACCTTC. Its translation: CASSLGKAGPGYTF.

This clone appeared a single time. The chain joins TRBV10-2 to TRBJ1-4; 7 bases line up with TRBD1. The CDR3 is 13 residues long. V trimming: 8 bases; J trimming: 3 bases; junction bases outside the gene matches: 3. Per germline, CDR1 WSHSY and CDR2 SAAADI. In DNA, the CDR3 is TGCGCCAGCCACAGGGGTCCTAATGAAAAACTGTTTTTT. It specifies CASHRGPNEKLFF.

The gene calls are TRBV4-2 and TRBJ1-4; 7 nucleotides agree with TRBD1. V dropped 0 bases and J dropped 8; count of bases not matched to a gene: 9. Looked up from germline, CDR1 is LGHNA and CDR2 is YNFKEQ. This CDR3 contains 16 residues. The CDR3 region is CASSQDQGGRTEKLFF. The CDR3 coding sequence is TGTGCCAGCAGCCAAGACCAGGGGGGGCGAACGGAAAAACTGTTTTTT.

The chain has TRBV5-1 and TRBJ2-7, with a weak D call TRBD1 (6 bases). Trimming pared 4 bases from V and 0 bases from J, leaving 8 bases between. The CDR3 runs to 13 residues. CDR1 is SGHRS and CDR2 is YFSETQ in the germline V gene. CDR3 DNA: TGCGCCAGCAGCAGGGACACCTCCTACGAGCAGTACTTC. Its protein product is CASSRDTSYEQYF.

The V and J genes are TRBV30 and TRBJ1-6; 10 nucleotides line up with TRBD1. The CDR3 has 15 residues. After removal of 3 bases from V and 9 bases from J, the junction contained 8 bases not matched to a gene. CDR1 GTSNPN and CDR2 SVGIG come from the germline V gene (reference sequence). The chain's CDR3 is CAWRRQGAVSSPLHF. CDR3 nucleotide sequence: TGTGCCTGGAGGCGACAGGGGGCGGTGAGTTCACCCCTCCACTTT.

This clone was recorded only once. The chain joins TRBV27 to TRBJ2-1; 9 nucleotides align to TRBD2. CDR1 is MNHEY and CDR2 is SMNVEV in the germline V gene (reference sequence). V shed 2 bases and J 3 bases; nucleotides not matched to a gene: 2. The CDR3 is made up of 15 amino acids. DNA for the CDR3: TGTGCCAGCAGTTTAAGCGGGGGGAACTACAATGAGCAGTTCTTC. Translating gives CASSLSGGNYNEQFF.

This clone was counted once. The rearrangement links TRBV7-2 to TRBJ2-5; D uncertain. Between the trimmed V and J ends, which lost 0 bases and 5 bases, there was a span of 4 bases. Looked up from germline, CDR1 is SGHTA and CDR2 is FQGNSA. This CDR3 comprises 12 residues. The CDR3 sequence: CASSLAKETQYF. The CDR3 DNA reads as TGTGCCAGCAGCTTAGCAAAGGAGACCCAGTACTTC.